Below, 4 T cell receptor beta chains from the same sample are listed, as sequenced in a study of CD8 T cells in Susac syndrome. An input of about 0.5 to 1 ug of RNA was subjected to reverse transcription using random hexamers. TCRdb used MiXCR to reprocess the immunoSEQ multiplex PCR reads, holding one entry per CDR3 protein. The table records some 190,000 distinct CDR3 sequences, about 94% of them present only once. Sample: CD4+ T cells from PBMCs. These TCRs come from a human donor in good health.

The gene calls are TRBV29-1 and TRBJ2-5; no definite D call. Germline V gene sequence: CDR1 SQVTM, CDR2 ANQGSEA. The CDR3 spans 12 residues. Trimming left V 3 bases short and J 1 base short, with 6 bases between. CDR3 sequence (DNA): TGCAGCGTTGACGGCACCCAAGAGACCCAGTACTTC. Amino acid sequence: CSVDGTQETQYF.

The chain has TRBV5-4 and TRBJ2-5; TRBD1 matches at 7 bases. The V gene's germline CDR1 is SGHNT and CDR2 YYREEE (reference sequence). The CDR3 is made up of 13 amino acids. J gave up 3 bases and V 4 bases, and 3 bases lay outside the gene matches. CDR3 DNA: TGTGCCAGCAGCGTCGGACAGGAAGAGACCCAGTACTTC. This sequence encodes CASSVGQEETQYF.

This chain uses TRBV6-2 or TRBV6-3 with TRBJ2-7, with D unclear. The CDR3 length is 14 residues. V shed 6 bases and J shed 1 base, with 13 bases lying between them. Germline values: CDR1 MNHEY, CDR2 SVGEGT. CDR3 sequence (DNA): TGTGCCAGCAGCCAGTCACCAGATTCCTACGAGCAGTACGTC. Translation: CASSQSPDSYEQYV.

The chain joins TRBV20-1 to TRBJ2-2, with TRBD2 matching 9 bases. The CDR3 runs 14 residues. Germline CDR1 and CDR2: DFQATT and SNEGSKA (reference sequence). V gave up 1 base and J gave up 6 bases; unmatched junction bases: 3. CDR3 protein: CSARGLAGPGELFF. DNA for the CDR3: TGCAGTGCTAGAGGGCTAGCGGGGCCCGGGGAGCTGTTTTTT.